Following are 25 T cell receptor beta chains from one sample sequenced in a study of vaccination and CD4 T cells after COVID-19. Sequenced with the Oncomine TCR Beta short-read assay was DNA taken from cultured CD4+ T cells. TCRdb processed the PCR reads anew with MiXCR; each CDR3 protein has one entry. This sample yields some 21,000 distinct CDR3 sequences, of which approximately 42% are seen a single time; around a quarter belongs to the top ten. Antigen specificity for these receptors is unknown. Treatment denoted: approximately 11-day PBMC culture with coronavirus spike peptide pools or control peptides (ViraFEST assay). This specimen consisted of CD4+ T cells from blood, cultured in vitro, obtained before SARS-CoV-2 vaccination. All receptors derive from a human donor who received a COVID-19 vaccine.

V is TRBV12-3 or TRBV12-4 and J is TRBJ1-1; no firm D call. CDR3 size: 13 residues. The V end lost 7 bases, the J end lost 4 bases, and 13 bases lay between the germline ends. The DNA for the CDR3 is TGTGCCAGCAATAAGGGAAGCAGCACTGAAGCTTTCTTT. Amino acids: CASNKGSSTEAFF.

V and J are TRBV29-1 and TRBJ1-1; TRBD1 is a possible D gene (6 bases). CDR3 size: 12 residues. Germline loops: CDR1 SQVTM, CDR2 ANQGSEA. Trimming cost V 6 bases and J 11 bases, with 19 bases left between them. The CDR3 region has the DNA TGCAGCGTCTATAGGACAGAAGTGGTGGCTTTCTTT. Its protein is CSVYRTEVVAFF.

This chain connects TRBV12-3 or TRBV12-4 to TRBJ1-1; 10 bases map to TRBD1. With 5 bases clipped from V and 4 bases from J, the junction kept 7 bases outside the gene matches. The CDR3 has 15 amino acids. The CDR3 loop is CASSRDRGSGTEAFF. The CDR3 DNA reads TGTGCCAGCAGTCGGGACAGGGGATCAGGCACTGAAGCTTTCTTT.

This clonotype turned up a few times. The chain uses TRBV20-1 and TRBJ1-4, with 9 bases matching TRBD1. Trimming removed 1 base from V and 4 bases from J; junction bases left unmatched: 10. The CDR3 extends over 17 amino acids. Germline V gene sequence: CDR1 DFQATT, CDR2 SNEGSKA (reference sequence). The CDR3 coding sequence is TGCAGTGCTAGAGGGACAGGGGCCCGGGGTTTTAATGAAAAACTGTTTTTT. Protein: CSARGTGARGFNEKLFF.

The rearrangement links TRBV15 to TRBJ2-3; 8 nucleotides line up with TRBD2. V dropped 3 bases and J dropped 6; count of bases not matched to a gene: 5. The CDR3 extends over 14 amino acids. The germline V gene encodes CDR1 LNHNV and CDR2 YYDKDF (reference sequence). DNA of the CDR3: TGTGCCACCAGCAGTGCTACGGGAGGGGATACGCAGTATTTT. Translation: CATSSATGGDTQYF.

This clonotype turned up a few times. The chain employs TRBV5-1 and TRBJ1-5; 7 bases map to TRBD1. This CDR3 is built from 15 residues. The V gene end was trimmed by 0 bases and the J gene end by 5 bases; junction bases not matched to a gene: 5. Per the germline V gene, CDR1 is SGHRS and CDR2 is YFSETQ. The CDR3 DNA reads TGCGCCAGCAGCTTGGAGGGGGCAGGGGATCAGCCCCAGCATTTT. It translates to CASSLEGAGDQPQHF.

J is TRBJ1-1 and V is TRBV20-1, with a weak D call TRBD1 (5 bases). Germline V CDR1 and CDR2: DFQATT, SNEGSKA (reference sequence). The CDR3 runs to 14 residues. The ends were cut back, 6 bases at V and 4 bases at J, with 18 bases in the middle. The CDR3 loop reads CSALAGRLLTEAFF. In nucleotides, the CDR3 is TGCAGTGCACTAGCGGGACGACTGCTCACTGAAGCTTTCTTT.

The chain combines TRBV24-1 with TRBJ2-3; either TRBD1 or TRBD2 may supply D (5 bases each). V was clipped by 2 bases and J by 3 bases, with 11 bases between them. CDR1 KGHDR and CDR2 SFDVKD come from the germline V gene. The CDR3 is made up of 15 amino acids. CDR3: CATSDSGQITDTQYF. The CDR3 DNA reads TGTGCCACCAGTGATTCGGGGCAGATTACAGATACGCAGTATTTT.

There are a few counts of this clonotype. V usage is TRBV9 and J usage is TRBJ2-7, with unresolved D. The V end was cut by 1 base, the J end by 0 bases, with 8 bases between. Per the germline V gene, CDR1 is SGDLS and CDR2 is YYNGEE. The CDR3 is 14 residues long. The CDR3 is CASSVSSYSYEQYF. In DNA, the CDR3 is TGTGCCAGCAGCGTATCGTCCTACTCCTACGAGCAGTACTTC.

This clonotype was seen a single time. The chain carries TRBV5-1 and TRBJ2-1; 12 nucleotides line up with TRBD2. The CDR3 loop spans 18 amino acids. V dropped 3 bases and J dropped 0; count of bases not matched to a gene: 7. Germline V gene lookup returns CDR1 SGHRS and CDR2 YFSETQ. This CDR3 reads CASSSTSGGLSSYNEQFF. Here the CDR3 DNA reads TGCGCCAGCAGCTCCACTAGCGGGGGGCTGAGCTCCTACAATGAGCAGTTCTTC.

The V gene is TRBV12-3 or TRBV12-4, the J gene TRBJ2-5, with 8 bases fitting TRBD1. This CDR3 is built from 16 residues. J lost 1 base, V lost 2 bases, and 6 bases had no gene match. The CDR3 reads CASSLMTGAGQETQYF. Written as DNA, the CDR3 is TGTGCCAGCAGTTTAATGACAGGGGCGGGCCAAGAGACCCAGTACTTC.

The gene calls are TRBV6-5 and TRBJ1-6; 9 bases align to TRBD1. The trim removed 2 bases at V and 7 bases at J, leaving 6 bases unmatched. The CDR3 sequence is 16 residues long. Germline CDR1 is MNHEY and CDR2 is SVGAGI. CDR3 DNA: TGTGCCAGCAGTTACGCAGACAGGGGGGGGAATTCACCCCTCCACTTT. Protein: CASSYADRGGNSPLHF.

This sequence joins TRBV5-6 and TRBJ1-2; the D is unclear. V shed 0 bases and J shed 3 bases, with 18 bases lying between them. This CDR3 has 17 residues. Germline CDR1 reads SGHDT; CDR2 reads YYEEEE. In DNA form, the CDR3 reads TGTGCCAGCAGCTTGGGAGCGAGTAGGGTTAGGGACTATGGCTACACCTTC. Protein: CASSLGASRVRDYGYTF.

This chain connects TRBV25-1 to TRBJ2-2; a possible D gene is TRBD2 (5 bases). The germline V and J ends were trimmed by 4 bases and 1 base, with 7 bases remaining between them. The CDR3 contains 14 residues. Looked up from germline, CDR1 is MGHDK and CDR2 is SYGVNS. CDR3 sequence (DNA): TGTGCCAGCAGTGTGGAGGTGAACACCGGGGAGCTGTTTTTT. Protein product: CASSVEVNTGELFF.

In this sample, this clonotype turned up a few times. J is TRBJ1-1 and V is TRBV30; D is unclear. The CDR3 consists of 12 residues. V lost 1 base and J lost 0, with 3 bases in between. Germline assignment: CDR1 GTSNPN and CDR2 SVGIG (reference sequence). CDR3 in amino acids: CAWSEMNTEAFF. The DNA for the CDR3 is TGTGCCTGGAGTGAAATGAACACTGAAGCTTTCTTT.

This clonotype has just a few counts. The genes are TRBV10-1 and TRBJ1-6; D may be TRBD1 (5 bases). CDR3 size: 13 residues. Germline V gene sequence: CDR1 WNHNN, CDR2 SYGVQD (reference sequence). V lost 6 bases and J 8 bases, leaving 11 bases between the germline ends. This CDR3 is CASSLDRHSPLHF. In DNA form, the CDR3 reads TGCGCCAGCAGCCTTGACAGACATTCACCCCTCCACTTT.

The CDR3 coding sequence is TGTGCCACCAGCACTACAGGGACAGGTGGCTACACCTTC. Translated, it gives CATSTTGTGGYTF. The chain joins TRBV24-1 to TRBJ1-2; 8 bases match TRBD1. Trimming took 7 bases from V and 7 from J; bases not matched to a gene: 7. The germline V gene encodes CDR1 KGHDR and CDR2 SFDVKD. The CDR3 length is 13 residues.

This clonotype was detected only a few times. This rearrangement joins TRBV12-3 or TRBV12-4 to TRBJ2-3; D might be TRBD1 (5 bases). The V gene lost 2 bases and the J gene lost 0 bases, with 18 bases spanning the gap. This CDR3 comprises 18 residues. The CDR3 DNA sequence: TGTGCCAGCAGTTTATATGGTTTAAGGGGATCTAGCACAGATACGCAGTATTTT. Translated: CASSLYGLRGSSTDTQYF.

V and J are TRBV7-9 and TRBJ1-2, with TRBD1 identical over 12 bases. The CDR3 loop spans 16 amino acids. Germline V gives CDR1 SEHNR, CDR2 FQNEAQ (reference sequence). The V segment lost 5 bases and the J segment 0 bases; nucleotides outside the gene matches: 4. CDR3 nucleotides: TGTGCCAGCAGCCAGGGACAGGGGGCGTCTAACTATGGCTACACCTTC. Translated: CASSQGQGASNYGYTF. Combining the CDR3 with reference TRBV7-9 and TRBJ1-2 gives the whole variable domain DTGVSQNPRHKITKRGQNVTFRCDPISEHNRLYWYRQTLGQGPEFLTYFQNEAQLEKSRLLSDRFSAERPKGSFSTLEIQRTEQGDSAMYLCASSQGQGASNYGYTFGSGTRLTVV.

The chain couples TRBV2 to TRBJ2-5; D is possibly TRBD1 (5 bases). The CDR3 spans 16 residues. Trimming shortened V by 5 bases and J by 0 bases, and 16 bases separated the two germline ends. The germline CDR1 and CDR2 sequences are SNHLY and FYNNEI. The CDR3 nucleotides read TGTGCCAGCAGTAACTACCCGCGACAGAACCAAGAGACCCAGTACTTC. It encodes CASSNYPRQNQETQYF.

This chain connects TRBV19 to TRBJ2-2; 8 nucleotides align to TRBD1. Trimming at V came to 5 bases and at J to 3 bases, leaving 11 bases not matched to a gene. The germline gives CDR1 LNHDA, CDR2 SQIVND (reference sequence). The CDR3 has 17 residues. Here the CDR3 DNA reads TGTGCCAGTAGTGACACCAGGACAGGGACCTACACCGGGGAGCTGTTTTTT. The encoded protein is CASSDTRTGTYTGELFF.

This clonotype was seen a handful of times. This chain uses TRBV10-3 with TRBJ1-2, with a possible D match to TRBD1 (5 bases). CDR3 length: 13 amino acids. Germline CDR1 reads ENHRY; CDR2 reads SYGVKD. The V end lost 10 bases, the J end lost 4 bases, and 16 bases lay between the germline ends. CDR3 in DNA: TGTGCCACCTCCGCGGGGGGGTTCTATGGCTACACCTTC. This sequence encodes CATSAGGFYGYTF.

V and J are TRBV5-1 and TRBJ2-3; possibly TRBD2 for D (6 bases). The germline gives CDR1 SGHRS, CDR2 YFSETQ. V lost 4 bases, J lost 3 bases, and 9 bases lay in between. The CDR3 consists of 13 residues. The CDR3 region has the DNA TGCGCCAGCAGCAGAGGACTAACAGATACGCAGTATTTT. Its protein product is CASSRGLTDTQYF.

This clonotype showed up just a few times. The chain uses TRBV20-1 and TRBJ1-1; D might be TRBD1 (6 bases). This CDR3 is built from 13 residues. The V gene's germline CDR1 is DFQATT and CDR2 SNEGSKA (reference sequence). V gave up 0 bases and J gave up 1 base, with 6 bases separating them. CDR3 loop: CSAREGANTEAFF. The CDR3 coding sequence is TGCAGTGCTAGAGAGGGGGCGAACACTGAAGCTTTCTTT.

The chain couples TRBV12-3 or TRBV12-4 to TRBJ1-1; no reliable D call. V lost 3 bases to trimming and J lost 11 bases, with 10 bases between them. The CDR3 has 11 residues. The CDR3 region is CASSFRAEAFF. CDR3 bases: TGTGCCAGCAGTTTTCGGGCAGAGGCTTTCTTT.